This T cell receptor (beta chain) is drawn from a study of CD8 T cells in Susac syndrome. The CDR3 spans 15 residues. Trimming pared 6 bases from V and 5 bases from J, leaving 17 bases between. Looked up from germline, CDR1 is LGHNT and CDR2 is FRNRAP. Random hexamers primed reverse transcription of about 0.5 to 1 ug RNA. In TCRdb, the immunoSEQ multiplex PCR reads were re-called with MiXCR into one record per CDR3 protein. The top ten hold about 0.47% of the sample, which has about 76,000 distinct CDR3 sequences, 91% seen once. This TCR derives from a human donor with multiple sclerosis. Sequenced sample: CD8+ T cells from PBMCs. The V gene is TRBV12-5, the J gene TRBJ1-5; D is ambiguous. The CDR3 here is CASGFSTVSHQPQHF. The CDR3 bases are TGTGCTAGTGGATTTTCGACGGTCTCTCATCAGCCCCAGCATTTT.